This T cell receptor (beta chain) emerged from a study of T-cell memory formation after mild COVID-19. Study details: Clustering of TCRs was largely donor specific.

Looked up from germline, CDR1 is KGHSH and CDR2 is LQKENI. With 3 bases removed from V and 8 bases from J, the gap between germline ends came to 14 bases. The CDR3 runs to 14 residues. This clonotype was recorded at least ten times. TCR alpha and TCR beta cDNA libraries carrying sample barcodes and UMIs were produced by 5'RACE using constant-segment primers. TCRdb called the 5' RACE reads again in MiXCR, with one record for every CDR3 protein. The sample contains roughly 190,000 distinct CDR3 sequences, about 16% of which appear only once. The sequence came from an adult woman who had mild COVID-19 (a few samples of this study predate the infection). Cell type and time point are not known. The specimen sequenced was PBMCs or a T cell subset sorted from them (not recorded which). The chain recombines TRBV18 with TRBJ2-1; D perhaps matches TRBD1 (5 bases). CDR3 loop: CASSPRTRTDEQFF. The CDR3 DNA reads TGTGCCAGCTCACCCCGGACAAGGACCGATGAGCAGTTCTTC.